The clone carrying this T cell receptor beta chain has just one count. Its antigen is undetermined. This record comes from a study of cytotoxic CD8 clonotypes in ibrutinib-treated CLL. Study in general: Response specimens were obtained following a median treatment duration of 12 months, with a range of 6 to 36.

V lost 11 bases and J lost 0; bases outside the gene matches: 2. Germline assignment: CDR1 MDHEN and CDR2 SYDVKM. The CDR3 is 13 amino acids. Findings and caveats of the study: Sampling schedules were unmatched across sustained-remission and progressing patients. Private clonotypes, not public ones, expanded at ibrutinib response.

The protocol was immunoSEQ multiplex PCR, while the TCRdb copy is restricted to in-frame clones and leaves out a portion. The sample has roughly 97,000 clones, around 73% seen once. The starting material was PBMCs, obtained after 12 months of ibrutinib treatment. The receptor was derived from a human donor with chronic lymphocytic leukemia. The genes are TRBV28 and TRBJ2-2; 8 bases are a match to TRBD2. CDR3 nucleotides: TGTGCCCTGCGGGGGGCGAACACCGGGGAGCTGTTTTTT. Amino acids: CALRGANTGELFF.